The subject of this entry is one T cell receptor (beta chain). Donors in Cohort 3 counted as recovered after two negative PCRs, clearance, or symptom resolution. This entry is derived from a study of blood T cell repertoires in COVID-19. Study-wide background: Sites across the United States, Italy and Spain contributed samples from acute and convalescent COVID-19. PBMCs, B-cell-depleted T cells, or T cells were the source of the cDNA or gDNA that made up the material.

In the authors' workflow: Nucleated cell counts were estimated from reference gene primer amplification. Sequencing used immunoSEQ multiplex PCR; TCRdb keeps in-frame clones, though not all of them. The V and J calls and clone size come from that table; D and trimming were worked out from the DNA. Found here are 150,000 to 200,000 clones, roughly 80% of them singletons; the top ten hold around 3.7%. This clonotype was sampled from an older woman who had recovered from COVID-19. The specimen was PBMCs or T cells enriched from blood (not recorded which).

The DNA for the CDR3 is TGTGCCAGCAGCGCAATAGTAGGTACAGTAAATGAAAAACTGTTTTTT. Translation: CASSAIVGTVNEKLFF. This chain uses TRBV25-1 with TRBJ1-4, with D hard to call. Germline loops: CDR1 MGHDK, CDR2 SYGVNS. V was clipped by 6 bases and J by 5 bases, with 19 bases between them. This CDR3 is 16 amino acids long.